The rows below give T cell receptor beta chains drawn from one sample of a study of shared clonotypes between healthy human individuals. The repertoire was sequenced with immunoSEQ multiplex PCR; TCRdb's copy has only in-frame clones and lacks some. The sample carries about 680,000 clones, approximately 75% recorded once. Material: memory CD4+ T cells sorted from blood. The receptor set was obtained from a woman aged 30 to 39 in good health. Both conserved end residues are part of each CDR3. The D gene is left open where the match is weak. Rows give clone size only sometimes, using once, few, many, or a class for an expanded clone.

j_call | d_call | clone_size | v_call | cdr3_aa | cdr3_nt
TRBJ2-7 | - | - | TRBV7-9 | CASSLTSSYEQYF | TGTGCCAGCAGCTTAACTAGTTCCTACGAGCAGTACTTC
TRBJ2-5 | - | - | TRBV5-1 | CASSGRQDQETQYF | TGCGCCAGCAGCGGCAGACAGGACCAAGAGACCCAGTACTTC
TRBJ1-5 | - | few | TRBV2 | CASSPNARLGPNQPQHF | TGTGCCAGCAGCCCGAACGCCCGGTTAGGGCCCAATCAGCCCCAGCATTTT
TRBJ2-7 | - | - | TRBV11-2 | CASSLMASYEQYF | TGTGCCAGCAGCCTAATGGCGAGTTACGAGCAGTACTTC
TRBJ2-1 | - | - | TRBV29-1 | CSGRTDGDEQFF | TGCAGCGGAAGGACGGACGGGGATGAGCAGTTCTTC
TRBJ1-1 | - | - | TRBV6-5 | CASSLPSGVGAFF | TGTGCCAGCAGTTTGCCGAGTGGGGTAGGAGCTTTCTTT
TRBJ1-1 | TRBD1 | - | TRBV27 | CASSLSQGAVTEAFF | TGTGCCAGCAGTTTAAGTCAGGGGGCGGTCACTGAAGCTTTCTTT
TRBJ1-5 | TRBD1 | - | TRBV15 | CATSNRGSNQPQHF | TGTGCCACCAGCAACAGGGGGAGCAATCAGCCCCAGCATTTT
TRBJ2-5 | - | - | TRBV4-1 | CASSQDTRVWETQYF | TGCGCCAGCAGCCAAGATACCAGGGTATGGGAGACCCAGTACTTC
TRBJ1-2 | - | few | TRBV20-1 | CSAMDGYGYTF | TGCAGTGCTATGGACGGCTATGGCTACACCTTC
TRBJ2-5 | TRBD2 | - | TRBV11-3 | CASSLEAASGLQETQYF | TGTGCCAGCAGCTTAGAGGCGGCTAGCGGGCTCCAAGAGACCCAGTACTTC
TRBJ1-2 | - | - | TRBV28 | CASSLGSYGYTF | TGTGCCAGCAGTTTAGGGTCCTATGGCTACACCTTC
TRBJ1-1 | - | - | TRBV6-1 | CASSERDREAFF | TGTGCCAGCAGTGAACGGGACCGTGAAGCTTTCTTT
TRBJ2-7 | - | - | TRBV18 | CASSPPSMSYEQYF | TGTGCCAGCTCACCACCGAGCATGAGCTACGAGCAGTACTTC
TRBJ2-3 | TRBD2 | - | TRBV5-1 | CASSSGTSGPPTDTQYF | TGCGCCAGCAGCTCCGGGACTAGCGGTCCCCCCACAGATACGCAGTATTTT
TRBJ1-4 | - | - | TRBV18 | CASSPGGAGNEKLFF | TGTGCCAGCTCCCCCGGGGGGGCCGGGAATGAAAAACTGTTTTTT
TRBJ2-1 | TRBD2 | once | TRBV27 | CASRSASGYNEQFF | TGTGCCAGCAGAAGCGCTAGCGGATACAATGAGCAGTTCTTC
TRBJ2-1 | TRBD2 | few | TRBV11-3 | CASSPRTSGEQFF | TGTGCCAGCAGCCCCCGGACTAGTGGCGAGCAGTTCTTC
TRBJ2-3 | TRBD2 | - | TRBV6-1 | CASRSERDTDTQYF | TGTGCCAGCAGAAGTGAGCGGGACACAGATACGCAGTATTTT
TRBJ2-1 | - | - | TRBV7-9 | CASSYPVGSEQFF | TGTGCCAGCAGCTACCCCGTCGGCAGTGAGCAGTTCTTC
TRBJ2-7 | - | - | TRBV19 | CASNSGAGAGEQYF | TGTGCCAGTAACTCGGGTGCGGGGGCTGGGGAGCAGTACTTC
TRBJ2-7 | TRBD2 | - | TRBV6-6 | CASSTRGLAGASQYF | TGTGCCAGCAGTACCCGAGGACTAGCGGGAGCGAGTCAGTACTTC
TRBJ1-2 | TRBD1 | once | TRBV19 | CASSDGQGEDYGYTF | TGTGCCAGTAGTGACGGACAGGGGGAGGACTATGGCTACACCTTC
TRBJ1-3 | - | - | TRBV9 | CASSYDTSSGNTIYF | TGTGCCAGCAGCTATGACACGAGCTCTGGAAACACCATATATTTT
TRBJ2-7 | TRBD1 | few | TRBV7-2 | CASSLGGQGRNEQYF | TGTGCCAGCAGCTTAGGAGGACAGGGGAGAAACGAGCAGTACTTC
TRBJ2-4 | TRBD2 | - | TRBV4-2 | CASSQDLLLAGVKNIQYF | TGTGCCAGCAGCCAAGATCTACTACTAGCGGGAGTCAAAAACATTCAGTACTTC
TRBJ2-1 | TRBD2 | - | TRBV18 | CASSSSGSSYNEQFF | TGTGCCAGCTCATCTAGCGGGAGCTCCTACAATGAGCAGTTCTTC
TRBJ1-5 | - | few | TRBV28 | CASSFGGSFNQPQHF | TGTGCCAGCAGTTTTGGCGGATCCTTCAATCAGCCCCAGCATTTT
TRBJ2-1 | - | - | TRBV5-1 | CASSIDTSSYNEQFF | TGCGCCAGCAGTATTGACACAAGCTCCTACAATGAGCAGTTCTTC
TRBJ2-4 | - | - | TRBV28 | CASSLTGENIQYF | TGTGCCAGCAGTTTAACGGGGGAAAACATTCAGTACTTC
TRBJ2-1 | TRBD1 | few | TRBV5-4 | CASSAPGTGDNEQFF | TGTGCCAGCAGCGCTCCCGGGACAGGGGATAATGAGCAGTTCTTC
TRBJ2-1 | - | once | TRBV5-4 | CASSLVEGEQFF | TGTGCCAGCAGCTTGGTAGAAGGTGAGCAGTTCTTC
TRBJ2-7 | TRBD2 | - | TRBV2 | CASKLLAGVGEQYF | TGTGCCAGCAAGTTACTAGCGGGAGTCGGTGAGCAGTACTTC
TRBJ2-6 | - | few | TRBV6-5 | CASSYARSSGANVLTF | TGTGCCAGCAGTTACGCTCGTAGCTCTGGGGCCAACGTCCTGACTTTC
TRBJ2-3 | - | - | TRBV6-5 | CASRRERGTDTQYF | TGTGCCAGCAGAAGGGAACGGGGCACAGATACGCAGTATTTT
TRBJ2-7 | - | - | TRBV19 | CASSRGRPPYEQYF | TGTGCCAGTAGTAGGGGCCGGCCCCCCTACGAGCAGTACTTC
TRBJ2-7 | - | - | TRBV5-6 | CASSSTQRSEQYF | TGTGCCAGCAGCAGCACACAAAGGAGCGAGCAGTACTTC
TRBJ2-7 | - | - | TRBV7-2 | CASSLGRVTYEQYF | TGTGCCAGCAGCTTAGGACGGGTTACCTACGAGCAGTACTTC
TRBJ1-5 | - | - | TRBV18 | CASSPFRPRDQPQHF | TGTGCCAGCTCACCCTTCCGGCCGAGGGATCAGCCCCAGCATTTT
TRBJ1-5 | TRBD1 | few | TRBV27 | CASSYTYTGGTQPQHF | TGTGCCAGCAGTTACACTTACACAGGGGGGACCCAGCCCCAGCATTTT
TRBJ2-7 | TRBD1 | - | TRBV9 | CASSVGSWDSSYEQYF | TGTGCCAGCAGCGTAGGCTCCTGGGACAGCTCCTACGAGCAGTACTTC
TRBJ2-1 | TRBD2 | - | TRBV9 | CASSDTGTSLQQFF | TGTGCCAGCAGCGACACCGGGACTAGCCTACAGCAGTTCTTC
TRBJ2-1 | - | - | TRBV27 | CASSFQGNEQFF | TGTGCCAGCAGTTTCCAGGGGAATGAGCAGTTCTTC
TRBJ2-5 | - | - | TRBV4-1 | CASSQGIVPAGTQYF | TGCGCCAGCAGCCAAGGCATAGTCCCAGCAGGGACCCAGTACTTC
TRBJ1-2 | TRBD1 | few | TRBV6-4 | CASSPAPGTAAYGYTF | TGTGCCAGCAGTCCTGCGCCCGGGACAGCGGCATATGGCTACACCTTC
TRBJ2-3 | TRBD1 | few | TRBV30 | CAWRTGLTDTQYF | TGTGCCTGGAGGACAGGGCTAACAGATACGCAGTATTTT
TRBJ1-4 | TRBD1 | - | TRBV4-1 | CASSLRDSNEKLFF | TGCGCCAGCAGCCTCCGGGACAGTAACGAAAAACTGTTTTTT
TRBJ2-5 | - | - | TRBV5-4 | CASSLDETSHRKTQYF | TGTGCCAGCAGCTTGGATGAGACTTCCCACAGGAAGACCCAGTACTTC
TRBJ1-5 | - | - | TRBV19 | CASSITAQPQHF | TGTGCCAGTAGTATAACGGCTCAGCCCCAGCATTTT
TRBJ2-7 | TRBD1 | - | TRBV10-1 | CASSDLGTGAYEQYF | TGCGCCAGCAGTGATTTGGGGACAGGGGCCTACGAGCAGTACTTC
TRBJ2-2 | - | - | TRBV6-1 | CASSEAENGELFF | TGTGCCAGCAGTGAAGCGGAGAACGGGGAGCTGTTTTTT
TRBJ2-5 | - | - | TRBV28 | CASSSSGRGVIKTQYF | TGTGCCAGCAGTTCCTCGGGGAGGGGGGTGATAAAGACCCAGTACTTC
TRBJ1-2 | - | - | TRBV5-1 | CASSLGGDYGYTF | TGCGCCAGCAGCTTGGGTGGGGACTATGGCTACACCTTC
TRBJ1-2 | TRBD1 | - | TRBV28 | CASRRRGDRAEGGYTF | TGTGCCAGCAGGCGCCGAGGGGACAGGGCCGAGGGGGGCTACACCTTC
TRBJ2-5 | - | - | TRBV25-1 | CASSDMNKGQQETQYF | TGTGCCAGCAGTGATATGAACAAAGGACAGCAAGAGACCCAGTACTTC
TRBJ2-3 | - | - | TRBV11-2 | CASSQRGGESDTQYF | TGTGCCAGCAGCCAGAGGGGGGGCGAGTCAGATACGCAGTATTTT
TRBJ2-1 | - | - | TRBV9 | CASSVEDYNEQFF | TGTGCCAGCAGCGTAGAGGATTACAATGAGCAGTTCTTC
TRBJ1-1 | TRBD1 | few | TRBV7-9 | CASSLSDRDAFF | TGTGCCAGCAGCCTATCGGACAGGGATGCTTTCTTT
TRBJ1-5 | - | - | TRBV30 | CAWSPGSTPNQPQHF | TGTGCCTGGAGTCCCGGGTCCACACCCAATCAGCCCCAGCATTTT